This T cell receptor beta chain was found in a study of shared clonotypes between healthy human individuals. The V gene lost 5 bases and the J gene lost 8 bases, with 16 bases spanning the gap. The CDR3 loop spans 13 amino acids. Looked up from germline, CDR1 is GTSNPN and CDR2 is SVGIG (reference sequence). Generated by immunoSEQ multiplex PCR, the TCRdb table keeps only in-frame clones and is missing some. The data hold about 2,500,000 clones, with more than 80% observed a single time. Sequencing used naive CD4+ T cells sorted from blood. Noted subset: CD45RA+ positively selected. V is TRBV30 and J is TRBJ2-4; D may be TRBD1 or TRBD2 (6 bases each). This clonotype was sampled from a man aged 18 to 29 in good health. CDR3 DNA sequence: TGTGCCTGGCAGGAGGGGGGATTCGACATTCAGTACTTC. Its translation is CAWQEGGFDIQYF.